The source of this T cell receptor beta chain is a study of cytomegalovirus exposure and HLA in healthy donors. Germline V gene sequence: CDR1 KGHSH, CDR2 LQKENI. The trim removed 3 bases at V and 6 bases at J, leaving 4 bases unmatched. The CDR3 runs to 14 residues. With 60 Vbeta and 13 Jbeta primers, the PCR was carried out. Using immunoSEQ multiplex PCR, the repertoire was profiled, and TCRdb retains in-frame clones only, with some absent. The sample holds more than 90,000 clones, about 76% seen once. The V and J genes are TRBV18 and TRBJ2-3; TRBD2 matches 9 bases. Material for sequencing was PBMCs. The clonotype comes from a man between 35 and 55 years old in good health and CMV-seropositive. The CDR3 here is CASSPSGSGDTQYF. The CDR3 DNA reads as TGTGCCAGCTCACCTAGCGGGAGTGGGGATACGCAGTATTTT.